The rows below give T cell receptor beta chains drawn from one sample of a study of CD8 T cells in ankylosing spondylitis. TCRdb analysed the 5' RACE reads with MiXCR anew, one entry per CDR3 protein. The data hold 240,000 or so distinct CDR3 sequences, with roughly a tenth observed a single time. Sequences were obtained from blood, either unsorted or a sorted T cell fraction (not recorded which). The receptors stem from a male donor with ankylosing spondylitis or in good health (not recorded which). Both conserved end residues are part of each CDR3. Each record gives: V gene, D gene, clone size, J gene, CDR3 DNA, CDR3 protein. The D gene is left open where the match is weak. Clone size, where shown, is once, few, many, or a class for clones that have expanded.

V gene: TRBV20-1
D gene: .
clone size: many
J gene: TRBJ1-1
CDR3 DNA: TGCAGTGCTATAACCGGGCCATTCATCGTATTT
CDR3 protein: CSAITGPFIVF

V gene: TRBV18
D gene: .
clone size: many
J gene: TRBJ2-7
CDR3 DNA: TGTGCCAGCTCACCACCTTCATTAACCTACGAGCAGTACTTC
CDR3 protein: CASSPPSLTYEQYF

V gene: TRBV9
D gene: .
clone size: many
J gene: TRBJ1-6
CDR3 DNA: TGTGCCAGCAGCGCTGGACTGGATTATTCACCCCTCCACTTT
CDR3 protein: CASSAGLDYSPLHF

V gene: TRBV10-2
D gene: .
clone size: many
J gene: TRBJ1-4
CDR3 DNA: TGCGCCAGCAGTGATCCGGGGACGAATGAAAAACTGTTTTTT
CDR3 protein: CASSDPGTNEKLFF

V gene: TRBV6-1
D gene: .
clone size: .
J gene: TRBJ1-2
CDR3 DNA: TGTGCCAGCAGTGAAAACGGGGTCTATCGCTACTATCGCTACACCTTC
CDR3 protein: CASSENGVYRYYRYTF

V gene: TRBV28
D gene: TRBD2
clone size: .
J gene: TRBJ2-3
CDR3 DNA: TGTGCCAGCAGGACCCCTCCGGGAGGGAGCACAGATACGCAGTATTTT
CDR3 protein: CASRTPPGGSTDTQYF

V gene: TRBV20-1
D gene: .
clone size: many
J gene: TRBJ2-3
CDR3 DNA: TGCAGTGCCTTAGTACAGGGGGGGGGTTCGGGCACAGATACGCAGTATTTT
CDR3 protein: CSALVQGGGSGTDTQYF

V gene: TRBV28
D gene: .
clone size: many
J gene: TRBJ2-3
CDR3 DNA: TGTGCCAGCAGTTTAATCAGGGGTGCCCCCACAGATACGCAGTATTTT
CDR3 protein: CASSLIRGAPTDTQYF

V gene: TRBV5-1
D gene: .
clone size: few
J gene: TRBJ2-7
CDR3 DNA: TGCGCCAGCAGCTGGCACCCGGGACTTGGTCCTTCCTACGAGCAGTACTTC
CDR3 protein: CASSWHPGLGPSYEQYF

V gene: TRBV5-1
D gene: .
clone size: many
J gene: TRBJ2-5
CDR3 DNA: TGCGCCAGCAGCCGAGGGGGAGAGACCCAGTACTTC
CDR3 protein: CASSRGGETQYF

V gene: TRBV28
D gene: .
clone size: few
J gene: TRBJ2-3
CDR3 DNA: TGTGCCAGCGGCCGATCGGGACCCTGGGGGACAGATACGCAGTATTTT
CDR3 protein: CASGRSGPWGTDTQYF

V gene: TRBV12-3/TRBV12-4
D gene: .
clone size: many
J gene: TRBJ1-5
CDR3 DNA: TGTGCCAGCAGTTTACAGGGAAATCAGCCCCAGCATTTT
CDR3 protein: CASSLQGNQPQHF

V gene: TRBV7-8
D gene: TRBD2
clone size: many
J gene: TRBJ2-1
CDR3 DNA: TGTGCCAGCAGCTTGGTAGGACTAGCGGGAAGCGAGCAGTTCTTC
CDR3 protein: CASSLVGLAGSEQFF

V gene: TRBV12-3/TRBV12-4
D gene: .
clone size: many
J gene: TRBJ2-1
CDR3 DNA: TGTGCCAGCAGTCCGCCCGGCACTTACTGGGAGCAGTTCTTC
CDR3 protein: CASSPPGTYWEQFF

V gene: TRBV4-1
D gene: .
clone size: many
J gene: TRBJ1-3
CDR3 DNA: TGCGCCAGCAGCCAAGGTCGCGCAGGGGCACATGGAAACACCATATATTTT
CDR3 protein: CASSQGRAGAHGNTIYF

V gene: TRBV7-9
D gene: .
clone size: few
J gene: TRBJ2-2
CDR3 DNA: TGTGCCATCCCGCGCAGGGAATACACCGGGGAGCTGTTTTTT
CDR3 protein: CAIPRREYTGELFF

V gene: TRBV5-6
D gene: TRBD1
clone size: .
J gene: TRBJ1-2
CDR3 DNA: TGTGCCAGCAGCTTTGGGACAGGGGCCTACTATGGCTACACCTTC
CDR3 protein: CASSFGTGAYYGYTF

V gene: TRBV5-5
D gene: TRBD2
clone size: many
J gene: TRBJ2-3
CDR3 DNA: TGTGCCAGCAGCCCCGGCTCTGGGAGGGGAGATACGCAGTATTTT
CDR3 protein: CASSPGSGRGDTQYF

V gene: TRBV7-3
D gene: TRBD1
clone size: few
J gene: TRBJ2-1
CDR3 DNA: TGTGCCAGCAGCTTATCGGACAGGGGGTCCTACAATGAGCAGTTCTTC
CDR3 protein: CASSLSDRGSYNEQFF

V gene: TRBV5-1
D gene: .
clone size: .
J gene: TRBJ1-5
CDR3 DNA: TGCGCCAGCGGCTTGGAAGGCGGGGCGGGGAGCAATCAGCCCCAGCATTTT
CDR3 protein: CASGLEGGAGSNQPQHF

V gene: TRBV7-6
D gene: TRBD1
clone size: .
J gene: TRBJ2-5
CDR3 DNA: TGTGCCAGCAGCTTAGCGGGTCTCAGGGGGCGGGAGACCCAGTACTTC
CDR3 protein: CASSLAGLRGRETQYF

V gene: TRBV7-6
D gene: .
clone size: .
J gene: TRBJ2-7
CDR3 DNA: TGTGCCAGCAGCTTAGCGGCCAGGGGTCAGGGGAACGAGCAGTACTTC
CDR3 protein: CASSLAARGQGNEQYF

V gene: TRBV5-1
D gene: .
clone size: many
J gene: TRBJ1-2
CDR3 DNA: TGCGCCAGCAGCGACACAGCGAACTATGGCTACACCTTC
CDR3 protein: CASSDTANYGYTF

V gene: TRBV6-6
D gene: .
clone size: many
J gene: TRBJ1-1
CDR3 DNA: TGTGCCAGCACTCCTCGTAGGAGCTATGAAGCTTTCTTT
CDR3 protein: CASTPRRSYEAFF

V gene: TRBV20-1
D gene: .
clone size: .
J gene: TRBJ2-3
CDR3 DNA: TGCAGTGCCCCCAGGGAAAACACAGATACGCAGTATTTT
CDR3 protein: CSAPRENTDTQYF

V gene: TRBV20-1
D gene: .
clone size: many
J gene: TRBJ2-1
CDR3 DNA: TGCAGTGCTAGGCGGGTTGCATACAATGAGCAGTTCTTC
CDR3 protein: CSARRVAYNEQFF

V gene: TRBV20-1
D gene: TRBD1
clone size: many
J gene: TRBJ1-2
CDR3 DNA: TGCAGTGCGCAAACAGGGGGCATTGGCTACACCTTC
CDR3 protein: CSAQTGGIGYTF

V gene: TRBV7-8
D gene: .
clone size: many
J gene: TRBJ2-1
CDR3 DNA: TGTGCCAGCAGCCCTAGGGGGGGTTCCTACAATGAGCAGTTCTTC
CDR3 protein: CASSPRGGSYNEQFF

V gene: TRBV12-3/TRBV12-4
D gene: .
clone size: many
J gene: TRBJ1-1
CDR3 DNA: TGTGCCAGCAGTTTATCCCCAAGTGGGGGCACTGAAGCTTTCTTT
CDR3 protein: CASSLSPSGGTEAFF

V gene: TRBV6-1
D gene: .
clone size: many
J gene: TRBJ1-2
CDR3 DNA: TGTGCCAGCAGCCGGCGGCTTTATGGCTACACCTTC
CDR3 protein: CASSRRLYGYTF

V gene: TRBV5-1
D gene: .
clone size: many
J gene: TRBJ2-5
CDR3 DNA: TGCGCCAGCAGCTTGATTTGGACGGAGGGGAGGGAGACCCAGTACTTC
CDR3 protein: CASSLIWTEGRETQYF

V gene: TRBV11-1
D gene: .
clone size: many
J gene: TRBJ2-5
CDR3 DNA: TGTGCCAGCAGCTCGACCCTCCTGTACCAAGAGACCCAGTACTTC
CDR3 protein: CASSSTLLYQETQYF

V gene: TRBV7-8
D gene: TRBD2
clone size: many
J gene: TRBJ2-1
CDR3 DNA: TGTGCCAGCAGCTTGAAAGTGGGACTACCTGAGAATGAGCAGTTCTTC
CDR3 protein: CASSLKVGLPENEQFF

V gene: TRBV5-5
D gene: TRBD1
clone size: few
J gene: TRBJ2-1
CDR3 DNA: TGTGCCAGCAGCTTGGAGACAGGGGGCTACTACAATGAGCAGTTCTTC
CDR3 protein: CASSLETGGYYNEQFF

V gene: TRBV5-1
D gene: TRBD1
clone size: many
J gene: TRBJ1-1
CDR3 DNA: TGCGCCAGCAGCGGAGGGACAGCCAACACTGAAGCTTTCTTT
CDR3 protein: CASSGGTANTEAFF

V gene: TRBV29-1
D gene: .
clone size: few
J gene: TRBJ2-7
CDR3 DNA: TGCAGCGCCCTGAGAGGGAACGAGCAGTACTTC
CDR3 protein: CSALRGNEQYF

V gene: TRBV5-1
D gene: TRBD1
clone size: many
J gene: TRBJ2-5
CDR3 DNA: TGCGCCAGCAGCTTGGGACAGGGAATGCGGAAGACCCAGTACTTC
CDR3 protein: CASSLGQGMRKTQYF

V gene: TRBV6-4
D gene: .
clone size: many
J gene: TRBJ2-1
CDR3 DNA: TGTGCCAGCAGTGAAGGGGGGACCGAAGGTCCCATTTTC
CDR3 protein: CASSEGGTEGPIF

V gene: TRBV5-1
D gene: .
clone size: many
J gene: TRBJ2-7
CDR3 DNA: TGCGCCAGCAGCTTGGGGGTGTCCTCCCTAGAGCAGTACTTC
CDR3 protein: CASSLGVSSLEQYF

V gene: TRBV12-3/TRBV12-4
D gene: .
clone size: many
J gene: TRBJ2-2
CDR3 DNA: TGTGCCAGCAGTTTAGTATTAGGGAACACCGGGGAGCTGTTTTTT
CDR3 protein: CASSLVLGNTGELFF

V gene: TRBV12-3/TRBV12-4
D gene: .
clone size: many
J gene: TRBJ1-2
CDR3 DNA: TGTGCCAGCAGCCTAGGGGAGGTCGTTGGCTACACCTTC
CDR3 protein: CASSLGEVVGYTF

V gene: TRBV12-3/TRBV12-4
D gene: TRBD1
clone size: many
J gene: TRBJ2-7
CDR3 DNA: TGTGCCAGCAGTGGTGGGACAGGGAGCTCCTACGAGCAGTACTTC
CDR3 protein: CASSGGTGSSYEQYF

V gene: TRBV7-8
D gene: .
clone size: .
J gene: TRBJ2-5
CDR3 DNA: TGTGCCAGCAGCACAGACAGGTACCAGGAGACCCAGTACTTC
CDR3 protein: CASSTDRYQETQYF

V gene: TRBV9
D gene: .
clone size: many
J gene: TRBJ2-7
CDR3 DNA: TGTGCCAGCAGCGTAGGCCCGGAAGTCTACGAGCAGTACTTC
CDR3 protein: CASSVGPEVYEQYF

V gene: TRBV20-1
D gene: TRBD2
clone size: .
J gene: TRBJ2-7
CDR3 DNA: TGCTGTGCTAGACTAGGGGAGGGCGGGCTAACCTACGAGCAGTACTTC
CDR3 protein: CCARLGEGGLTYEQYF

V gene: TRBV25-1
D gene: .
clone size: few
J gene: TRBJ2-7
CDR3 DNA: TGTGCCAGCAGTGAATCTGAGACCTACGAGCAGTACTTC
CDR3 protein: CASSESETYEQYF

V gene: TRBV12-3/TRBV12-4
D gene: .
clone size: .
J gene: TRBJ1-1
CDR3 DNA: TGTGCCAGCAGTTTTGGGGAGGGACAAGCTTTCTTT
CDR3 protein: CASSFGEGQAFF

V gene: TRBV20-1
D gene: .
clone size: many
J gene: TRBJ2-5
CDR3 DNA: TGCAGTGCTACGGGCGGGGGCCCCACACAAGAGACCCAGTACTTC
CDR3 protein: CSATGGGPTQETQYF

V gene: TRBV5-1
D gene: .
clone size: many
J gene: TRBJ1-4
CDR3 DNA: TGCGCCAGCAGCAGAACAACAACTAATGAAAAACTGTTTTTT
CDR3 protein: CASSRTTTNEKLFF

V gene: TRBV6-1
D gene: .
clone size: few
J gene: TRBJ2-7
CDR3 DNA: TGTGCCAGCAGCCTTACGCCCCAGGGGGGCAACGAGCAGTACTTC
CDR3 protein: CASSLTPQGGNEQYF

V gene: TRBV19
D gene: TRBD1
clone size: many
J gene: TRBJ1-5
CDR3 DNA: TGTGCCAGTAGTCAAGACAGGGGGCAGGATCAGCCCCAGCATTTT
CDR3 protein: CASSQDRGQDQPQHF